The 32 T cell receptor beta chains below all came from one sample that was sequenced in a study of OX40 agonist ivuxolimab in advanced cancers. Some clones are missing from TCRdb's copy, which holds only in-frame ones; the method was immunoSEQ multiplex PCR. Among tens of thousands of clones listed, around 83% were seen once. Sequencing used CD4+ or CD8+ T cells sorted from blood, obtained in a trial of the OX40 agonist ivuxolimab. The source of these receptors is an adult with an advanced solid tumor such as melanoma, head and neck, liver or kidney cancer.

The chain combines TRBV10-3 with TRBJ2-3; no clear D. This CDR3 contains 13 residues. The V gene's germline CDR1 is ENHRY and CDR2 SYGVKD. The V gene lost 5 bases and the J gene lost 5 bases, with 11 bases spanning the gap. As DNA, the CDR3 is TGTGCCATCAGTTGGGCTTTCGGAGATACGCAGTATTTT. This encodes CAISWAFGDTQYF.

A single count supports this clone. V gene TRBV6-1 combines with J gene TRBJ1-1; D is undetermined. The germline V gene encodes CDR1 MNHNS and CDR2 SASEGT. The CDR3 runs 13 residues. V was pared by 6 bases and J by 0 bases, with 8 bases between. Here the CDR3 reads CASRRQMNTEAFF. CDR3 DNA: TGTGCCAGCAGACGTCAGATGAACACTGAAGCTTTCTTT.

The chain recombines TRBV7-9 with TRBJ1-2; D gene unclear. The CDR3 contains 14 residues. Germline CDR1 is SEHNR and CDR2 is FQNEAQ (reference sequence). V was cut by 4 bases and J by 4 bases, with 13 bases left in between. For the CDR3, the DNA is TGTGCCAGCAGCTCCTCCGAGGGCCCCTATGGCTACACCTTC. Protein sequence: CASSSSEGPYGYTF. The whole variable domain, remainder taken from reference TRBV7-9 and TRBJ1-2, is DTGVSQNPRHKITKRGQNVTFRCDPISEHNRLYWYRQTLGQGPEFLTYFQNEAQLEKSRLLSDRFSAERPKGSFSTLEIQRTEQGDSAMYLCASSSSEGPYGYTFGSGTRLTVV.

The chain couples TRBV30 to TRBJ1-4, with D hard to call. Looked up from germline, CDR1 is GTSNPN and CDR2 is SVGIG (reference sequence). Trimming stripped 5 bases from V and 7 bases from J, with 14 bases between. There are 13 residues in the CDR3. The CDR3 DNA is TGTGCCTGGTCTACGATCCCCCTTGAAAAACTGTTTTTT. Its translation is CAWSTIPLEKLFF.

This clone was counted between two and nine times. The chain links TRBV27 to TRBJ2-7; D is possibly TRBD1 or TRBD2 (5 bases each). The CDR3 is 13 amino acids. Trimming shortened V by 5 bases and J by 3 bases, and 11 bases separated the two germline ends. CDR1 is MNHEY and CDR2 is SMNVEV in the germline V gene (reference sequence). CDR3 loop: CASSRGPHYEQYF. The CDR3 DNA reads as TGTGCCAGCAGTAGGGGACCTCACTACGAGCAGTACTTC.

CDR3 bases: TGCGCCAGCAGTGAGACGGGCCTTAGACTCGTTTCGAATACGCAGTATTTT. Translation: CASSETGLRLVSNTQYF. The chain carries TRBV10-2 and TRBJ2-3, with no clear D. CDR1 is WSHSY and CDR2 is SAAADI in the germline V gene. V dropped 2 bases and J dropped 7 bases, with 22 bases sitting between them. This CDR3 is built from 17 residues.

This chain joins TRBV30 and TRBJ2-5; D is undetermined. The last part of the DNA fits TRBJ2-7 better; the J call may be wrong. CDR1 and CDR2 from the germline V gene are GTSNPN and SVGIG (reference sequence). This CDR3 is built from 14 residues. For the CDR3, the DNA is TGTGCCTGGAGTATCCCCCCTGAAAAGTACGAGCAGTACTTC. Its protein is CAWSIPPEKYEQYF.

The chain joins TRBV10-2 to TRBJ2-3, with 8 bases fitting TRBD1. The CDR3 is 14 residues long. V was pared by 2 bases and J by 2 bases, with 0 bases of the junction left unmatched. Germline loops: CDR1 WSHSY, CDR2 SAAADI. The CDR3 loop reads CASSEQGATDTQYF. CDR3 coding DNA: TGCGCCAGCAGTGAGCAGGGGGCCACAGATACGCAGTATTTT.

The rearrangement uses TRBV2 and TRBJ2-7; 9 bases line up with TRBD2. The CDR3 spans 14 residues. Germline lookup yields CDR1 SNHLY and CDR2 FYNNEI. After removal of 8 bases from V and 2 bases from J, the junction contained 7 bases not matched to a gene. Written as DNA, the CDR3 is TGTGCCAGCGGAAAGACTAGCGGAACCTACGAGCAGTACTTC. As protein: CASGKTSGTYEQYF. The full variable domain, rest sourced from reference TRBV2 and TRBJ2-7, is EPEVTQTPSHQVTQMGQEVILRCVPISNHLYFYWYRQILGQKVEFLVSFYNNEISEKSEIFDDQFSVERPDGSNFTLKIRSTKLEDSAMYFCASGKTSGTYEQYFGPGTRLTVT.

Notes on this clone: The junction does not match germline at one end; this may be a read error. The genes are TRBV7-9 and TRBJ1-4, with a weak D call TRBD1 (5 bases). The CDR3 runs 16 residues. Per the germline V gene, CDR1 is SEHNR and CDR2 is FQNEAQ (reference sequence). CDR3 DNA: TGTGCCAGCAGTTTAGGGGACCAGGGAACTGGCGAAAAACTGTTTTTT. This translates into CASSLGDQGTGEKLFF.

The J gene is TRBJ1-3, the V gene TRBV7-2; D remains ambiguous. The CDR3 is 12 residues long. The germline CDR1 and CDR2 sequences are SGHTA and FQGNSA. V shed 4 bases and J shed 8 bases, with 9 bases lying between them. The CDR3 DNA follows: TGTGCCAGCAGCTCGGTCCTAGACACCATATATTTT. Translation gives CASSSVLDTIYF.

The DNA for the CDR3 is TGTGCCACCAGCAGACAGGGGTTTGGAGGAAACACCATATATTTT. Amino acids: CATSRQGFGGNTIYF. V gene TRBV15 combines with J gene TRBJ1-3; D might be TRBD1 (6 bases). The CDR3 has 15 amino acids. V lost 2 bases to trimming and J lost 4 bases, with 12 bases between them. Germline CDR1 reads LNHNV; CDR2 reads YYDKDF (reference sequence).

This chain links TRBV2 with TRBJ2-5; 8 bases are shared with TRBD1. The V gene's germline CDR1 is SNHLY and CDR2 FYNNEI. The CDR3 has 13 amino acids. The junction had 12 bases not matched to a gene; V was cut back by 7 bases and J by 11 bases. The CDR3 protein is CASTVRGLVEQYF. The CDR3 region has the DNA TGTGCCAGCACAGTCAGGGGGCTTGTTGAGCAGTACTTC. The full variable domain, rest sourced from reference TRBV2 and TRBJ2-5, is EPEVTQTPSHQVTQMGQEVILRCVPISNHLYFYWYRQILGQKVEFLVSFYNNEISEKSEIFDDQFSVERPDGSNFTLKIRSTKLEDSAMYFCASTVRGLVEQYFGPGTRLLVL.

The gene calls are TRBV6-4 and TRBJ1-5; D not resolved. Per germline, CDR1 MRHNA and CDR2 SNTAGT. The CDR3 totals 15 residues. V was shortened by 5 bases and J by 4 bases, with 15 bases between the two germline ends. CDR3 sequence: CASSPFGWDNQPQHF. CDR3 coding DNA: TGTGCCAGCAGTCCATTCGGGTGGGATAATCAGCCCCAGCATTTT.

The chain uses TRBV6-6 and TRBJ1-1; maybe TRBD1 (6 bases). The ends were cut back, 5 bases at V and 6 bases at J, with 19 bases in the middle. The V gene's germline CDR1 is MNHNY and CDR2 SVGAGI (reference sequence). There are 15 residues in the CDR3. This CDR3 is CASSQNGQRGSEAFF. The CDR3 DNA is TGTGCCAGCAGTCAAAACGGACAGCGTGGGTCTGAAGCTTTCTTT.

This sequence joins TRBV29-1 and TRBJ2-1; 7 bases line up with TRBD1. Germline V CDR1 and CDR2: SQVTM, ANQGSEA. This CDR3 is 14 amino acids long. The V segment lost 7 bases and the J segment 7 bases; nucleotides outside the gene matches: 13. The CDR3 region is CSAGTGVFGNEQFF. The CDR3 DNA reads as TGCAGCGCCGGAACAGGGGTTTTTGGGAATGAGCAGTTCTTC.

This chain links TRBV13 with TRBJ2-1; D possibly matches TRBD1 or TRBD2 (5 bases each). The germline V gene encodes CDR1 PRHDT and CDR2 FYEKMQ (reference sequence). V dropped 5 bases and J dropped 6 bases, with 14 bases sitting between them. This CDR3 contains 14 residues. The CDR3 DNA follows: TGTGCCAGCAGCCCCCACCTGGGGACCAATGAGCAGTTCTTC. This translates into CASSPHLGTNEQFF.

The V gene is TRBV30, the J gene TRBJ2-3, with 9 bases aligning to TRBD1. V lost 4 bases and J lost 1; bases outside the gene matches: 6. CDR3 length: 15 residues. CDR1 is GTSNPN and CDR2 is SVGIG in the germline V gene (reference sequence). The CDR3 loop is CAWNSGQGGTDTQYF. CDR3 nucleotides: TGTGCCTGGAACTCGGGACAGGGTGGCACAGATACGCAGTATTTT.

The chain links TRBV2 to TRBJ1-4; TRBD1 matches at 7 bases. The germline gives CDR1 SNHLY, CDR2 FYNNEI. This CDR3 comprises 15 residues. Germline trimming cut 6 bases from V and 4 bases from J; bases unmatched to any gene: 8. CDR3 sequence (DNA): TGTGCCAGCAGCCCAGGGACAGCGAGTAATGAAAAACTGTTTTTT. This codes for CASSPGTASNEKLFF.

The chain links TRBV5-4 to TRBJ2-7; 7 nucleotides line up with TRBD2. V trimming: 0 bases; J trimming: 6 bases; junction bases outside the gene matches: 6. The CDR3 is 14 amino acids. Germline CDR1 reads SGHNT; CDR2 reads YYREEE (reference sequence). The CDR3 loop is CASSLGGGESEQYF. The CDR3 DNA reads TGTGCCAGCAGCTTGGGCGGGGGAGAGAGCGAGCAGTACTTC.

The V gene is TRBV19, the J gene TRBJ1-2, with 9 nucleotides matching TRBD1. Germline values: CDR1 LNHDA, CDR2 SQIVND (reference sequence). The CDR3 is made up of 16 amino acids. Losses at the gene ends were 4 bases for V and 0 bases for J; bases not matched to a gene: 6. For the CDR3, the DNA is TGTGCCAGTAGTAAATCCGGGACAGGGCCTAACTATGGCTACACCTTC. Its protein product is CASSKSGTGPNYGYTF.

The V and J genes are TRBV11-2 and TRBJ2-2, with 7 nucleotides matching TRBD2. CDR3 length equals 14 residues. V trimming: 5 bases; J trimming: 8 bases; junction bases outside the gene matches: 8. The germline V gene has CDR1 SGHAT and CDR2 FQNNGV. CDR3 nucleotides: TGTGCCAGCAGCCGGGACTATCGAAAAGGGGAGCTGTTTTTT. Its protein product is CASSRDYRKGELFF. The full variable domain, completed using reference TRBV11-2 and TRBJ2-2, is EAGVAQSPRYKIIEKRQSVAFWCNPISGHATLYWYQQILGQGPKLLIQFQNNGVVDDSQLPKDRFSAERLKGVDSTLKIQPAKLEDSAVYLCASSRDYRKGELFFGEGSRLTVL.

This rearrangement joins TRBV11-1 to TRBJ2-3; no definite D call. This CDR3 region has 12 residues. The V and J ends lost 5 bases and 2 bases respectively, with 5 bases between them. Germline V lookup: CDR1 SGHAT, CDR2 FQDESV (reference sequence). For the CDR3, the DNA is TGTGCCAGCAGCCTAATCACAGATACGCAGTATTTT. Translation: CASSLITDTQYF.

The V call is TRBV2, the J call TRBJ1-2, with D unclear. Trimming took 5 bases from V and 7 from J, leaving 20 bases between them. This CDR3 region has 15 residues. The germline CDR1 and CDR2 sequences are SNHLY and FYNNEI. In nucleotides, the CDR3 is TGTGCCAGCAGTCGTGAAGGAACAGACCTCTCTGGCTACACCTTC. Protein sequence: CASSREGTDLSGYTF.

The CDR3 sequence: CASRGVGTQRDTQYF. CDR3 coding DNA: TGTGCCAGCAGGGGAGTGGGGACACAACGGGATACGCAGTATTTT. The gene calls are TRBV6-5 and TRBJ2-3; the D gene is possibly TRBD1 (6 bases). The CDR3 covers 15 residues. Germline V gene lookup returns CDR1 MNHEY and CDR2 SVGAGI. The V gene lost 6 bases and the J gene lost 6 bases, with 19 bases spanning the gap.

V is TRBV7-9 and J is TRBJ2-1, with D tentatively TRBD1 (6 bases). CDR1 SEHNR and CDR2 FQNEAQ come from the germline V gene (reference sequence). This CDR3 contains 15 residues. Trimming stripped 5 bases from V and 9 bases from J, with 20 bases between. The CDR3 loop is CASSPVGGPFGEQFF. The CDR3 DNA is TGTGCCAGCAGCCCGGTTGGGGGCCCCTTTGGTGAGCAGTTCTTC.

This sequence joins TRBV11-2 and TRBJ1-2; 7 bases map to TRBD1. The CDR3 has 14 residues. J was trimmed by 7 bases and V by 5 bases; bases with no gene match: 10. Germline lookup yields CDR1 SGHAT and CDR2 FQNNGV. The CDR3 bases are TGTGCCAGCAGCCGCGACAGGGCTCTTTCTGGCTACACCTTC. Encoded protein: CASSRDRALSGYTF.

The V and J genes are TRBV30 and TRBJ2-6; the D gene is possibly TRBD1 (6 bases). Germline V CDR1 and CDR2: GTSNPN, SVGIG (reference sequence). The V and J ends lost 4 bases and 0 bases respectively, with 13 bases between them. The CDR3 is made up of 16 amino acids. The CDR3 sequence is CAWIKGQPSGANVLTF. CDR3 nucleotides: TGTGCCTGGATCAAAGGACAGCCCTCTGGGGCCAACGTCCTGACTTTC.

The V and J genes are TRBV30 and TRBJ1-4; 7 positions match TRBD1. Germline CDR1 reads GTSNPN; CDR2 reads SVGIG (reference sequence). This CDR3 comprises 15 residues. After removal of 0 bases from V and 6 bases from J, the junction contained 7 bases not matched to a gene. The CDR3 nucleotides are TGTGCCTGGAGTGTAGGGGGCAGGCGCCATGAAAAACTGTTTTTT. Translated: CAWSVGGRRHEKLFF.

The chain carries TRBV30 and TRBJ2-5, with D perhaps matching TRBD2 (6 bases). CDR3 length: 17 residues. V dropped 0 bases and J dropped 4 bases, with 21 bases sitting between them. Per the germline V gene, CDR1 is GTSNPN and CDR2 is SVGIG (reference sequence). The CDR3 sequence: CAWSVKYGGPFTETQYF. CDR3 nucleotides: TGTGCCTGGAGTGTAAAGTACGGAGGGCCGTTTACAGAGACCCAGTACTTC.

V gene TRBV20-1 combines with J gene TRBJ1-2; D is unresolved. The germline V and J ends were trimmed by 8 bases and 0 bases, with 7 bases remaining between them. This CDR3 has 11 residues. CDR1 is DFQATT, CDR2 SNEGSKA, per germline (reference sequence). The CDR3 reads CSHYTNYGYTF. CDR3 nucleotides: TGCAGTCATTATACTAACTATGGCTACACCTTC.

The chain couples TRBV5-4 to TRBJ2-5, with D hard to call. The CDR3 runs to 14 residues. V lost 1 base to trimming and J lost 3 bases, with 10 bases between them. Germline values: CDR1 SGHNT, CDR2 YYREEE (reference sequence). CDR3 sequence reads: CASSLSRPEETQYF. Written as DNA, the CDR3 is TGTGCCAGCAGCTTGAGCAGGCCCGAAGAGACCCAGTACTTC.